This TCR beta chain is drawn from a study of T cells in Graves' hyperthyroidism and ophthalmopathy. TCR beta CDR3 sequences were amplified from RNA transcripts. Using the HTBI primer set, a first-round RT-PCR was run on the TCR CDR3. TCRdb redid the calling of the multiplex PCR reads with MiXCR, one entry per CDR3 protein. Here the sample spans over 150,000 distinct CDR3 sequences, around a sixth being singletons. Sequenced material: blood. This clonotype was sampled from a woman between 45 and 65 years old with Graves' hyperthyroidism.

The CDR3, as DNA: TGCGCCAGCACGACTAGCGGGAGAGTAGGTGAGCAGTTCTTC. Residues: CASTTSGRVGEQFF. The chain employs TRBV10-2 and TRBJ2-1, with TRBD2 matching over 12 bases. The germline CDR1 and CDR2 sequences are WSHSY and SAAADI. This CDR3 is 14 amino acids long. The J segment lost 9 bases and the V segment lost 7 bases, leaving 7 bases of the junction unmatched.